This T cell receptor beta chain derives from a study of blood T cell repertoires in COVID-19 (dated by TCRdb to about 2020). Describing the broader study: The collaborator samples originated in the United States, Italy and Spain and spanned the acute and convalescent phases of COVID-19. The repertoires were released in a freely available public database meant as a resource for research on the immune response to SARS-CoV-2. Where available, HLA class I and class II types were taken from metadata supplied by the sample provider and were not determined by assay-based typing. Samples came from the ongoing ImmuneRACE study (first 160 participants) plus 1,254 subjects from 6 global collaborators. Subjects who had been exposed to COVID-19, were actively infected with it, or had recovered from it provided the deeply sampled blood TCRbeta repertoires that made up the dataset. Nearly every sample came with metadata listing a de-identified subject ID, COVID-19 status, age in years and sex. The material from the prospective study consisted of cDNA or gDNA derived from T cells, B-cell-depleted T cells, or PBMCs. Overall study outcomes, separate from this receptor: The quantity of clinical and demographic metadata differed by source and by participant and was supplied without curation.

Points on this clone: What antigen it recognizes has not been identified. It has no much larger one-base neighbor in the sample; base qualities were not kept.

TCRbeta CDR3 regions were amplified from genomic DNA by means of the immunoSEQ Assay, a bias-controlled multiplex PCR. As for how the authors treated the data: Within the assay, amplification of reference gene primers was used to estimate how many nucleated cells each sample contained. To quantify the absolute abundance of each unique TCRbeta CDR3 rearrangement, sequence reads were collapsed and filtered. For each sample, productive Simpson clonality was calculated as the square root of Simpson's diversity index over productive rearrangements. TCRdb re-hosts the immuneACCESS table, in-frame sequences only. Its copies lack some clones; in the studies checked, an unresolved V gene accounts for under half of them, and the cause for the rest is not known. D and trimming were read from the DNA, whereas the V and J calls and clone size are those reported in that table. The sample table lists 250,000 to 350,000 clones, around 90% of them with a count of one. The ten largest clonotypes hold around 4.5% of the sample.

In the prospective study, participants were 18 to 89 years old, resided in 20 to 30 geographic areas of the United States, and were enrolled through a virtual design. In the prospective study, cohorts were assigned on the basis of participant-reported clinical history obtained from a screening survey and a study questionnaire. In the prospective study, whole blood, serum and a nasopharyngeal or oropharyngeal swab were collected from each participant by mobile phlebotomists. Prospective study participants could optionally give additional blood draws and questionnaires over an approximately two-month period. Before DNA extraction, prospective study blood samples were shipped either frozen or at room temperature. This TCR was recovered from a woman younger than 30 with acute COVID-19. Input material: PBMCs or T cells enriched from blood (not recorded which).

The CDR3 amino acid sequence is: CASSPPNRGVPEAFF. The nucleotide sequence reads TGTGCCAGCTCACCACCGAACAGGGGGGTCCCTGAAGCTTTCTTT. Recombination linked TRBV18 to TRBJ1-1, and TRBD1 matches 8 of the central bases. The germline V gene yields KGHSH for CDR1 and LQKENI for CDR2. Its CDR3 holds 15 amino acids, cysteine through phenylalanine. The only DNA kept is the CDR3, 45 bases in frame from the first base. Germline trimming: 0 bases from V, 6 bases from J; junction bases outside gene matches: 6.